The 7 T cell receptor beta chains below were found in one sample sequenced in a study of blood T cell repertoires in COVID-19. The protocol was immunoSEQ multiplex PCR, while the TCRdb copy is restricted to in-frame clones and leaves out a portion. The sample has approximately 140,000 clones, about 87% seen once. Sequenced: peripheral blood. These receptors were taken from a man at least 80 years old with acute or convalescent COVID-19.

J is TRBJ2-7 and V is TRBV18, with TRBD1 identical over 9 bases. This CDR3 spans 15 amino acids. Per germline, CDR1 KGHSH and CDR2 LQKENI. J lost 4 bases, V lost 5 bases, and 9 bases had no gene match. The DNA of the CDR3 is TGTGCCAGCTCAGGAACCGGGACAGGGCCGTACGAGCAGTACTTC. It translates to CASSGTGTGPYEQYF.

This clone was picked up a small number of times. The rearrangement uses TRBV7-8 and TRBJ1-2; D is perhaps TRBD1 (5 bases). Germline V gene sequence: CDR1 SGHVS, CDR2 FQNEAQ. V was pared by 5 bases and J by 5 bases, with 18 bases between. CDR3 size: 15 residues. In DNA, the CDR3 is TGTGCCAGCAGCCCTTCCGTCCCGGGGGGATATGGCTACACCTTC. Amino acid sequence: CASSPSVPGGYGYTF.

This clone was recorded once. V usage is TRBV7-2 and J usage is TRBJ2-3; 11 bases line up with TRBD1. Looked up from germline, CDR1 is SGHTA and CDR2 is FQGNSA. With 7 bases clipped from V and 4 bases from J, the junction kept 7 bases outside the gene matches. This CDR3 spans 15 amino acids. CDR3 region: CASTRTGGWPDTQYF. In nucleotides, the CDR3 is TGTGCCAGCACCCGGACAGGGGGCTGGCCAGATACGCAGTATTTT.

V and J are TRBV12-3 or TRBV12-4 and TRBJ1-4, with a weak D call TRBD1 (6 bases). With 7 bases removed from V and 15 bases from J, the gap between germline ends came to 18 bases. The CDR3 totals 12 residues. DNA of the CDR3: TGTGCCAGCACCGGCCCCGGGGGGCGCTTGTTTTTT. It encodes CASTGPGGRLFF.

The chain uses TRBV4-1 and TRBJ2-1, with D perhaps TRBD2 (6 bases). The germline V and J ends were trimmed by 1 base and 0 bases, with 16 bases remaining between them. The CDR3 covers 18 residues. The germline V gene has CDR1 MGHRA and CDR2 YSYEKL. The CDR3 spells CASSQGESGFSSYNEQFF. CDR3 nucleotide sequence: TGCGCCAGCAGCCAAGGAGAAAGCGGGTTCAGCTCCTACAATGAGCAGTTCTTC.

V usage is TRBV2 and J usage is TRBJ2-7; no definite D call. Deletions cut 7 bases from V and 1 base from J, with 8 bases between. The CDR3 has 12 residues. Germline CDR1 SNHLY, CDR2 FYNNEI. Written as DNA, the CDR3 is TGTGCCAGCAACGTACAGTCCTACGAGCAGTACTTC. It encodes CASNVQSYEQYF.

The J gene is TRBJ2-1, the V gene TRBV7-9; TRBD2 matches 12 bases. The germline gives CDR1 SEHNR, CDR2 FQNEAQ (reference sequence). V dropped 1 base and J dropped 7; count of bases not matched to a gene: 8. The CDR3 has 17 residues. CDR3 coding DNA: TGTGCCAGCAGCTTAGGAACTAGCGGGAGGAGTAAGAATGAGCAGTTCTTC. Translated, it gives CASSLGTSGRSKNEQFF.